Sequencing of this T cell receptor (beta chain) was carried out in a study of graft-versus-host responses after intestinal transplantation. The assay was immunoSEQ multiplex PCR, and TCRdb's table has in-frame clones only and misses some. Found here are roughly 90,000 clones, about 87% of them singletons; the top ten hold roughly 0.3%. To note about this clone: The antigen is undetermined.

CDR3 length: 16 amino acids. V gave up 5 bases and J gave up 7 bases; unmatched junction bases: 14. Germline V gene data show CDR1 as SGHTA and CDR2 as FQGNSA. This TCR was recovered from a human donor who was the organ donor for an intestinal transplant. The chain joins TRBV7-2 to TRBJ2-1, with 7 bases that match TRBD2. This specimen consisted of unstimulated CD4+ T cells sorted from spleen or lymph node cells, obtained before transplant. The CDR3 bases are TGTGCCAGCAGCCCAGGGCCGGGAGGAGGTGCGAATGAGCAGTTCTTC. Amino acids: CASSPGPGGGANEQFF.